These 3 T cell receptor beta chains came from one sample sequenced in a study of CD8+ T cells in alopecia areata. The authors sorted pooled cutaneous lymph node cells using CD4, CD8alpha, NKG2D, NKG2ACE and other markers. Following extraction, RNA underwent reverse transcription to cDNA, which served as the sequencing template. Libraries were prepared by immunoSEQ multiplex PCR; TCRdb keeps only in-frame clonotypes and omits some of them. The sample holds about 300,000 clones, and no clone turns up only once. The sample taken for sequencing was CD4+ T cells sorted from a lymph node. Receptor source: a C3H/HeJ mouse with alopecia areata. The strain's MHC type: H2-k.

A word on this clone: The germline and genes are mouse ones. The CDR3 is cut off 3 residues early in the read; its end comes from the germline J gene. The chain is built from TRBV5 and TRBJ1-6, with a tentative D call TRBD1 (5 bases). TRBJ1-6 is reported as an ORF; its role is uncertain. V dropped 0 bases and J dropped 3 bases, with 9 bases sitting between them. Germline lookup yields CDR1 LGHNA and CDR2 YNLKQL (reference sequence). The CDR3 is 16 residues long. This CDR3 reads CASSQDLGGYNSPLYF. CDR3 DNA (partial): TGTGCCAGCAGCCAAGATCTTGGGGGCTATAATTCGCCC.

To note about this clone: The listed genes are named as in mouse. The read terminates 4 residues before the CDR3 end, so the remaining end is supplied by the germline J gene. V usage is TRBV5 and J usage is TRBJ2-5; weak D call: TRBD1 (5 bases). The CDR3 sequence is 14 residues long. Germline CDR1 and CDR2: LGHNA and YNLKQL (reference sequence). V lost 4 bases to trimming and J lost 2 bases, with 10 bases between them. Here the CDR3 reads CASSPDSLQDTQYF. The sequenced CDR3 bases are TGTGCCAGCAGCCCCGACAGCCTCCAAGAC.

About this clone itself: Gene names are the mouse ones. The CDR3 end lies 3 residues beyond the end of the read and is filled in from the germline J gene. The V and J genes are TRBV13-1 and TRBJ1-6; TRBD1 matches 7 bases. TRBJ1-6 is filed as an ORF, its function uncertain. The CDR3 loop spans 12 amino acids. Germline V CDR1 and CDR2: NSHNY, SYGAGN. CDR3 in amino acids: CASSPGQKPLYF. CDR3 bases read: TGTGCCAGCAGTCCGGGACAGAAGCCC.